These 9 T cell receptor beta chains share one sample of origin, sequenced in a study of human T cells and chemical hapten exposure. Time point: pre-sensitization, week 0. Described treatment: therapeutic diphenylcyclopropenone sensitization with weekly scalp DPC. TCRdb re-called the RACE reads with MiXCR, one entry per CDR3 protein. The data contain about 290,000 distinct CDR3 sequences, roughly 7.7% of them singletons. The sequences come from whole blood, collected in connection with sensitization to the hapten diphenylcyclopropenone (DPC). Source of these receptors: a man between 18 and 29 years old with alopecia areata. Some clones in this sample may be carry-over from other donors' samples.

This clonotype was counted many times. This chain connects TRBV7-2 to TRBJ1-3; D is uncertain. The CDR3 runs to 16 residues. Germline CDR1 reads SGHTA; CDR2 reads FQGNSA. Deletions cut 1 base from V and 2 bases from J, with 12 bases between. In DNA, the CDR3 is TGTGCCAGCAGCTTAGGCGGGAATGGGCCTGGAAACACCATATATTTT. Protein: CASSLGGNGPGNTIYF.

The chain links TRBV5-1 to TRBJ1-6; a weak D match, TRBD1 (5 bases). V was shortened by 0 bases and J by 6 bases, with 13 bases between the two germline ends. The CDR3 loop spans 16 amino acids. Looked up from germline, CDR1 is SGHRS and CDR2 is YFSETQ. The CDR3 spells CASSLAGRDSNSPLHF. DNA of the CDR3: TGCGCCAGCAGCTTGGCGGGACGGGACTCTAATTCACCCCTCCACTTT.

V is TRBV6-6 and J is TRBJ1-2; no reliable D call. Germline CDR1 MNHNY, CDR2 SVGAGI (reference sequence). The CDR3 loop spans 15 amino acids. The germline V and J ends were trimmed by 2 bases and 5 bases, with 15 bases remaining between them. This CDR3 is CASSYQPGGPYGYTF. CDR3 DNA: TGTGCCAGCAGTTACCAACCGGGCGGTCCATATGGCTACACCTTC.

CDR3 DNA sequence: TGTGCCAGCAGTTTTAGGTCGCAGGCCGAAGCTTTCTTT. Translated, it gives CASSFRSQAEAFF. This rearrangement joins TRBV12-3 or TRBV12-4 to TRBJ1-1, with D unresolved. The V end lost 3 bases, the J end lost 8 bases, and 13 bases lay between the germline ends. The CDR3 extends over 13 amino acids.

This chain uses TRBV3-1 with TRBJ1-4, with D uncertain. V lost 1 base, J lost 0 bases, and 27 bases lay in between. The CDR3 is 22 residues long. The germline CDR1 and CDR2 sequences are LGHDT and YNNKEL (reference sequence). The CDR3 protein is CASSQVSSVQATLIATNEKLFF. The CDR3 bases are TGTGCCAGCAGCCAAGTTTCGTCCGTTCAGGCTACCCTTATTGCAACTAATGAAAAACTGTTTTTT.

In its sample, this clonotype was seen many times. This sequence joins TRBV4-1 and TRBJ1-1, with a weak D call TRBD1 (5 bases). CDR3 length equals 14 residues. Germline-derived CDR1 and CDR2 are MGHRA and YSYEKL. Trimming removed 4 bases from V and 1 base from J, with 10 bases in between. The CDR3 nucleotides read TGCGCCAGCAGCCCCATGGGGGGGAACACTGAAGCTTTCTTT. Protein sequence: CASSPMGGNTEAFF.

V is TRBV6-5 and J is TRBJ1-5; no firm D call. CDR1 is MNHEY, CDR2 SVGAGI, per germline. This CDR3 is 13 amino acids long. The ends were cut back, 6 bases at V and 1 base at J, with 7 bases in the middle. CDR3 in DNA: TGTGCCAGCAGCACGTCCAGCAATCAGCCCCAGCATTTT. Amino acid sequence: CASSTSSNQPQHF.

The CDR3 DNA sequence: TGTGCCAGCAGTCCTGACAGCCACTACGAGCAGTACGTC. Amino acids: CASSPDSHYEQYV. The chain is built from TRBV2 and TRBJ2-7, with a tentative D call TRBD1 (5 bases). CDR3 size: 13 residues. Germline V lookup: CDR1 SNHLY, CDR2 FYNNEI. The ends were cut back, 5 bases at V and 3 bases at J, with 11 bases in the middle.

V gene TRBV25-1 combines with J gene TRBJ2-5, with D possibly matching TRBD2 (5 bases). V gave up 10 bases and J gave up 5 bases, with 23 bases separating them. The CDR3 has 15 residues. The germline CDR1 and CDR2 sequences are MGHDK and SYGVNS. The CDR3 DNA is TGTGCCACAACACGATCCGGGAAGAACGGGGAGACCCAGTACTTC. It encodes CATTRSGKNGETQYF.